This passage covers 20 T cell receptor beta chains from one sample sequenced in a study of radiotherapy plus CTLA-4 blockade in lung cancer listed by TCRdb under 2018. Receptors were amplified or captured by the immunoSEQ multiplex PCR assay. Entries here come from immuneACCESS through TCRdb and include only in-frame sequences with V and J called. Some clones fail to appear in such tables; in the studies checked, an unresolved V gene covers under half of the shortfall, and the cause of the remainder is unknown. The sample yields fewer than 50,000 clones; 80% to 90% were counted once. The ten largest account for 22% of the sample. The specimen comprised peripheral blood, sampled from a patient treated with radiotherapy plus ipilimumab. The origin of the receptors is a human donor with non-small cell lung cancer whose response to radiotherapy plus ipilimumab could not be evaluated.

The chain is built from TRBV20-1 and TRBJ2-1; D might be TRBD2 (5 bases). From germline, CDR1 is DFQATT and CDR2 SNEGSKA (reference sequence). CDR3 length equals 11 residues. This CDR3 reads CSGVSYNEQFF. For the CDR3, the DNA is TGCAGCGGGGTCTCCTACAATGAGCAGTTCTTC.

This rearrangement joins TRBV25-1 to TRBJ2-1; D remains unclear. The germline V gene encodes CDR1 MGHDK and CDR2 SYGVNS. CDR3 length equals 16 residues. V was cut by 3 bases and J by 0 bases, with 12 bases left in between. The CDR3 is CASSDSSGGSYNEQFF. The CDR3 DNA is TGTGCCAGCAGTGACTCAAGTGGCGGCTCCTACAATGAGCAGTTCTTC.

The chain links TRBV5-1 to TRBJ1-4; unclear D gene. This CDR3 contains 14 residues. The germline gives CDR1 SGHRS, CDR2 YFSETQ. Trimming stripped 5 bases from V and 0 bases from J, with 8 bases between. CDR3 protein: CASRENPTNEKLFF. In nucleotides, the CDR3 is TGCGCCAGCAGGGAGAATCCAACTAATGAAAAACTGTTTTTT.

J is TRBJ1-2 and V is TRBV18; tentative D call: TRBD1 (6 bases). The length of the CDR3 is 16 residues. Looked up from germline, CDR1 is KGHSH and CDR2 is LQKENI. Between the trimmed V and J ends, which lost 2 bases and 4 bases, there was a span of 17 bases. DNA of the CDR3: TGTGCCAGCTCACCAGTCCGAGGACAGAGATCCTATGGCTACACCTTC. It codes for CASSPVRGQRSYGYTF.

The chain recombines TRBV29-1 with TRBJ2-2; 12 bases are shared with TRBD2. This CDR3 is built from 17 residues. In germline, CDR1 is SQVTM, CDR2 ANQGSEA. The trim removed 2 bases at V and 5 bases at J, leaving 9 bases unmatched. The CDR3 DNA follows: TGCAGCGTTGAACCTAGCGGGGGGGCCGGGGTAACCGGGGAGCTGTTTTTT. This codes for CSVEPSGGAGVTGELFF.

The gene calls are TRBV29-1 and TRBJ1-1; maybe TRBD1 (6 bases). CDR3 size: 14 residues. Germline CDR1 SQVTM, CDR2 ANQGSEA. The germline V and J ends were trimmed by 6 bases and 5 bases, with 19 bases remaining between them. CDR3 in DNA: TGCAGCGTGTCCCCGGGACAAACGGGAACTGAAGCTTTCTTT. Translation: CSVSPGQTGTEAFF.

This chain joins TRBV5-1 and TRBJ2-3, with D perhaps matching TRBD2 (6 bases). The V gene's germline CDR1 is SGHRS and CDR2 YFSETQ. The germline V and J ends were trimmed by 4 bases and 0 bases, with 15 bases remaining between them. The CDR3 is made up of 16 amino acids. The CDR3 region is CASSLPSAGSTDTQYF. CDR3 DNA: TGCGCCAGCAGCCTACCCTCGGCGGGGAGCACAGATACGCAGTATTTT.

The chain has TRBV5-4 and TRBJ1-3, with TRBD1 as a possible D gene (5 bases). V was shortened by 4 bases and J by 2 bases, with 13 bases between the two germline ends. Germline V CDR1 and CDR2: SGHNT, YYREEE (reference sequence). There are 15 residues in the CDR3. The CDR3 DNA follows: TGTGCCAGCAGCCCCCCTTGGGGGGCTGGAAACACCATATATTTT. It yields the protein CASSPPWGAGNTIYF.

This clone was observed a handful of times. The rearrangement uses TRBV6-6 and TRBJ2-1, with 10 bases fitting TRBD2. The CDR3 has 15 residues. Per germline, CDR1 MNHNY and CDR2 SVGAGI (reference sequence). V lost 6 bases, J lost 5 bases, and 7 bases stayed unmatched. CDR3 nucleotide sequence: TGTGCCAGCAGGGGACGAACTAGCGGGGACAATGAGCAGTTCTTC. Residues: CASRGRTSGDNEQFF.

The CDR3 region is CASSHGTSGGVLNTGELFF. Here the CDR3 DNA reads TGTGCCAGCAGCCATGGCACTAGCGGGGGGGTATTGAACACCGGGGAGCTGTTTTTT. V gene TRBV4-2 combines with J gene TRBJ2-2; 13 positions match TRBD2. CDR3 length equals 19 residues. Trimming at V came to 3 bases and at J to 1 base, leaving 8 bases not matched to a gene. Germline V lookup: CDR1 LGHNA, CDR2 YNFKEQ.

The V call is TRBV2, the J call TRBJ1-4; a weak D match, TRBD1 (5 bases). Trimming pared 3 bases from V and 5 bases from J, leaving 10 bases between. The CDR3 runs to 14 residues. Per germline, CDR1 SNHLY and CDR2 FYNNEI. CDR3 residues: CASSEVRGNEKLFF. CDR3 DNA sequence: TGTGCCAGCAGTGAGGTTAGGGGCAATGAAAAACTGTTTTTT.

The chain has TRBV14 and TRBJ2-1, with D maybe TRBD2 (6 bases). CDR1 and CDR2 from the germline V gene are SGHDN and FVKESK. This CDR3 comprises 14 residues. V was shortened by 1 base and J by 9 bases, with 13 bases between the two germline ends. The CDR3 protein is CASSQGTAGSEQFF. Written as DNA, the CDR3 is TGTGCCAGCAGCCAAGGGACCGCCGGGAGTGAGCAGTTCTTC.

V and J are TRBV2 and TRBJ1-4; 7 bases are a match to TRBD1. The junction had 5 bases not matched to a gene; V was cut back by 6 bases and J by 7 bases. The germline CDR1 and CDR2 sequences are SNHLY and FYNNEI. The CDR3 is 13 residues long. CDR3 DNA sequence: TGTGCCAGCAGAGACAGGGCCCTTGAAAAACTGTTTTTT. Translating gives CASRDRALEKLFF.

The chain employs TRBV15 and TRBJ2-3, with 10 bases lining up with TRBD1. V shed 4 bases and J 2 bases; nucleotides not matched to a gene: 3. CDR3 length: 15 residues. The germline gives CDR1 LNHNV, CDR2 YYDKDF (reference sequence). CDR3 in DNA: TGTGCCACCAGCACCGGGACAGGGGACACAGATACGCAGTATTTT. Amino acids: CATSTGTGDTDTQYF.

As DNA, the CDR3 is TGTGCCAGCAGCTTAACTAGCGGGGTGAGCTCCTACAATGAGCAGTTCTTC. Its protein product is CASSLTSGVSSYNEQFF. The rearrangement uses TRBV7-8 and TRBJ2-1; 10 nucleotides agree with TRBD2. The V and J ends lost 2 bases and 0 bases, in that order; junction bases with no gene match: 4. CDR3 length: 17 residues. Looked up from germline, CDR1 is SGHVS and CDR2 is FQNEAQ.

In this sample, this clone turned up once. J is TRBJ1-5 and V is TRBV28; 8 positions match TRBD1. V was pared by 6 bases and J by 1 base, with 2 bases of the junction left unmatched. The CDR3 is 14 residues long. Germline values: CDR1 MDHEN, CDR2 SYDVKM. CDR3 sequence: CASRRQGSNQPQHF. The CDR3 DNA sequence: TGTGCCAGCAGAAGACAGGGGAGCAATCAGCCCCAGCATTTT.

The CDR3 coding sequence is TGTGCCAGCAGCGTAGGGTCGAGGGCAGCCCAAGAGACCCAGTACTTC. Translation: CASSVGSRAAQETQYF. The chain combines TRBV9 with TRBJ2-5; the D gene is possibly TRBD2 (5 bases). V lost 0 bases and J 1 base, leaving 13 bases between the germline ends. CDR3 length: 16 residues. Germline lookup yields CDR1 SGDLS and CDR2 YYNGEE.

The chain couples TRBV27 to TRBJ1-6; no clear D. The CDR3 is made up of 18 amino acids. Trimming stripped 2 bases from V and 0 bases from J, with 14 bases between. The germline gives CDR1 MNHEY, CDR2 SMNVEV (reference sequence). The CDR3 loop is CASSLTGAGGSYNSPLHF. In DNA, the CDR3 is TGTGCCAGCAGTTTAACGGGAGCAGGTGGCTCCTATAATTCACCCCTCCACTTT.

Concerning this clone itself: This sample includes further DNA sequences coding for the same CDR3. The chain joins TRBV4-1 to TRBJ2-2, with TRBD2 matching 10 bases. Germline V gives CDR1 MGHRA, CDR2 YSYEKL. The V segment lost 0 bases and the J segment 4 bases; nucleotides outside the gene matches: 14. This CDR3 has 20 residues. The CDR3 here is CASSQEVGLAGAQGTGELFF. CDR3 bases: TGCGCCAGCAGCCAAGAGGTCGGGCTAGCGGGGGCCCAGGGCACCGGGGAGCTGTTTTTT.

V usage is TRBV6-6 and J usage is TRBJ2-1; the D gene is possibly TRBD2 (6 bases). V lost 5 bases to trimming and J lost 1 base, with 15 bases between them. CDR3 length equals 16 residues. Germline-derived CDR1 and CDR2 are MNHNY and SVGAGI (reference sequence). The chain's CDR3 is CASSTPGLASYNEQFF. CDR3 nucleotide sequence: TGTGCCAGCAGTACCCCCGGGCTAGCGTCCTACAATGAGCAGTTCTTC.